This TCR beta chain was profiled in a study of blood T cell repertoires in COVID-19. Overall study context: PBMCs, B-cell-depleted T cells, or T cells were the source of the cDNA or gDNA that made up the material.

The CDR3 consists of 15 residues. Germline CDR1 reads SGHRS; CDR2 reads YFSETQ. Trimming removed 4 bases from V and 10 bases from J; junction bases left unmatched: 14. Two consecutive negative NP/OP PCR tests, clearance, or resolved symptoms defined Cohort 3 recovery. TCRdb keeps only in-frame clones here, not all; method: immunoSEQ multiplex PCR. Of hundreds of thousands of clones listed, approximately 90% are singletons. This clonotype was obtained from a young woman who had recovered from COVID-19. V and J are TRBV5-1 and TRBJ1-1, with 9 bases aligning to TRBD1. The sample was PBMCs or T cells enriched from blood (not recorded which). CDR3 loop: CASSPIRGDRVRAFF. The CDR3 DNA reads as TGCGCCAGCAGCCCAATAAGGGGGGACAGGGTTCGAGCTTTCTTT.